This TCR beta chain was profiled in a study of spatial heterogeneity in lung cancer. J gave up 4 bases and V 5 bases, and 6 bases lay outside the gene matches. Germline V lookup: CDR1 MDHEN, CDR2 SYDVKM. The CDR3 has 14 amino acids. Each molecule of TCR cDNA was tagged with one unique molecular identifier. TCRdb ran MiXCR on the 5' RACE reads and lists one entry per CDR3 protein. The data show roughly 9,300 distinct CDR3 sequences, more than 6% seen once. Time point in this sample: sample taken at primary tumor resection. Samples were donated by 72 untreated early-stage non-small cell lung cancer patients. The sequenced material consisted of unsorted whole RNA from tumor, nontumor lung or frozen PBMC. This clonotype was seen ten or more times.

This sequence joins TRBV28 and TRBJ1-1; 8 bases fit TRBD1. This material consisted of normal lung tissue next to the tumor, taken at surgery. This clonotype was sampled from a male donor with early-stage non-small cell lung cancer. The CDR3 DNA reads as TGTGCCAGCAGTGAACAGGGGGGGGCCACTGAAGCTTTCTTT. This gives the protein CASSEQGGATEAFF.